This entry lists 27 T cell receptor beta chains sequenced from one sample in a study of blood T cell repertoires in COVID-19. Sequenced by immunoSEQ multiplex PCR; TCRdb stores in-frame clones only, minus some. This sample has about 240,000 clones, with 80% to 90% found just once. Sequencing was done on a sample of peripheral blood. These receptors originate from a woman aged 80 or older with COVID-19, enrolled during active disease.

V gene TRBV3-1 (or the pseudogene TRBV3-2) combines with J gene TRBJ1-6; possible D gene TRBD1, 6 bases. V lost 0 bases, J lost 9 bases, and 12 bases lay in between. The germline gives CDR1 LGHDT, CDR2 YNNKEL (reference sequence). The CDR3 totals 15 residues. The CDR3 reads CASSQDRGPSSPLHF. The CDR3, as DNA: TGTGCCAGCAGCCAAGACAGGGGACCCTCTTCACCCCTCCACTTT.

The chain recombines TRBV15 with TRBJ1-2; 7 bases line up with TRBD1. Germline-derived CDR1 and CDR2 are LNHNV and YYDKDF (reference sequence). Losses at the gene ends were 5 bases for V and 1 base for J; bases not matched to a gene: 7. This CDR3 is 15 amino acids long. This CDR3 is CATSHQQGNNYGYTF. The CDR3 coding sequence is TGTGCCACCAGCCACCAACAGGGGAATAACTATGGCTACACCTTC.

J is TRBJ2-5 and V is TRBV7-2; D not certain. The germline V gene encodes CDR1 SGHTA and CDR2 FQGNSA. The CDR3 is 12 amino acids. Trimming left V 5 bases short and J 5 bases short, with 9 bases between. The CDR3 nucleotides read TGTGCCAGCAGCCGATCTAGGGAGACCCAGTACTTC. Protein: CASSRSRETQYF.

This chain uses TRBV3-1 (or the pseudogene TRBV3-2) with TRBJ2-5, with D possibly TRBD1 on 5 matching bases. CDR3 size: 15 residues. Germline V gene sequence: CDR1 LGHDT, CDR2 YNNKEL (reference sequence). The V end lost 1 base, the J end lost 3 bases, and 12 bases lay between the germline ends. The CDR3 sequence: CASSQASRVEETQYF. CDR3 nucleotide sequence: TGTGCCAGCAGCCAAGCGTCCAGGGTGGAAGAGACCCAGTACTTC.

This chain links TRBV9 with TRBJ2-7; 10 bases are shared with TRBD2. The J segment lost 6 bases and the V segment lost 3 bases, leaving 12 bases of the junction unmatched. The germline V gene has CDR1 SGDLS and CDR2 YYNGEE. This CDR3 contains 16 residues. The CDR3 sequence is CASSARDLAGVSEQYF. CDR3 sequence (DNA): TGTGCCAGCAGCGCTAGAGACCTAGCGGGAGTTTCCGAGCAGTACTTC.

The chain carries TRBV7-2 and TRBJ1-3, with D unresolved. Germline assignment: CDR1 SGHTA and CDR2 FQGNSA. V was cut by 3 bases and J by 0 bases, with 6 bases left in between. The CDR3 runs to 14 residues. CDR3 DNA sequence: TGTGCCAGCAGCTTCCCCGGCTCTGGAAACACCATATATTTT. It codes for CASSFPGSGNTIYF. Drawing the rest from reference TRBV7-2 and TRBJ1-3, the complete variable domain is GAGVSQSPSNKVTEKGKDVELRCDPISGHTALYWYRQSLGQGLEFLIYFQGNSAPDKSGLPSDRFSAERTGGSVSTLTIQRTQQEDSAVYLCASSFPGSGNTIYFGEGSWLTVV.

The V and J genes are TRBV7-9 and TRBJ1-5, with 7 bases identical to TRBD1. The CDR3 totals 15 residues. Germline CDR1 reads SEHNR; CDR2 reads FQNEAQ (reference sequence). With V trimmed by 1 base and J by 4 bases, 4 bases remained unmatched. The CDR3 spells CASSLETGINQPQHF. CDR3 bases: TGTGCCAGCAGCTTAGAGACAGGGATAAATCAGCCCCAGCATTTT.

The chain combines TRBV19 with TRBJ1-2, with TRBD1 matching 10 bases. The trim removed 4 bases at V and 4 bases at J, leaving 6 bases unmatched. The CDR3 covers 15 residues. Per germline, CDR1 LNHDA and CDR2 SQIVND (reference sequence). For the CDR3, the DNA is TGTGCCAGTAGTAACCCGGGACAGGGGTTCTATGGCTACACCTTC. Translating gives CASSNPGQGFYGYTF.

The V and J genes are TRBV18 and TRBJ1-2; D is uncertain. V was cut by 6 bases and J by 7 bases, with 15 bases left in between. CDR1 is KGHSH, CDR2 LQKENI, per germline. The length of the CDR3 is 13 residues. The CDR3 nucleotides are TGTGCCAGCTCGGAGGCCCTGAATTCTGGCTACACCTTC. Residues: CASSEALNSGYTF.

V is TRBV5-4 and J is TRBJ2-6; the D gene is possibly TRBD1 (6 bases). The CDR3 covers 15 residues. From germline, CDR1 is SGHNT and CDR2 YYREEE (reference sequence). V gave up 1 base and J gave up 2 bases, with 7 bases separating them. The CDR3 region is CASSLNRAGANVLTF. The DNA of the CDR3 is TGTGCCAGCAGCTTGAACAGGGCTGGGGCCAACGTCCTGACTTTC.

V usage is TRBV5-1 and J usage is TRBJ2-3; 7 bases are a match to TRBD1. The junction had 3 bases not matched to a gene; V was cut back by 0 bases and J by 2 bases. Germline-derived CDR1 and CDR2 are SGHRS and YFSETQ. The length of the CDR3 is 15 residues. CDR3 DNA sequence: TGCGCCAGCAGCTTGGGAGGGGGCCTCACAGATACGCAGTATTTT. Translation: CASSLGGGLTDTQYF.

This chain joins TRBV24-1 and TRBJ2-3; D is perhaps TRBD2 (6 bases). CDR3 size: 14 residues. The V gene's germline CDR1 is KGHDR and CDR2 SFDVKD. Deletions cut 3 bases from V and 3 bases from J, with 9 bases between. The CDR3 nucleotides are TGTGCCACCAGTGATACGGGGAGGACAGATACGCAGTATTTT. As protein: CATSDTGRTDTQYF.

The chain joins TRBV15 to TRBJ2-2; D gene unclear. CDR1 and CDR2 (germline): LNHNV, YYDKDF (reference sequence). The ends were cut back, 0 bases at V and 6 bases at J, with 8 bases in the middle. This CDR3 is built from 14 residues. CDR3 bases: TGTGCCACCAGCAGAGATGTGCGGCCCGGGGAGCTGTTTTTT. As protein: CATSRDVRPGELFF. The whole variable domain, remainder taken from reference TRBV15 and TRBJ2-2, is DAMVIQNPRYQVTQFGKPVTLSCSQTLNHNVMYWYQQKSSQAPKLLFHYYDKDFNNEADTPDNFQSRRPNTSFCFLDIRSPGLGDTAMYLCATSRDVRPGELFFGEGSRLTVL.

This clone showed up just a few times. The V gene is TRBV4-1, the J gene TRBJ2-6; 10 nucleotides align to TRBD2. After removal of 2 bases from V and 0 bases from J, the junction contained 7 bases not matched to a gene. This CDR3 spans 19 amino acids. Germline assignment: CDR1 MGHRA and CDR2 YSYEKL. CDR3 nucleotide sequence: TGCGCCAGCAGCCAAATAGGACTAGCGGACAACTCTGGGGCCAACGTCCTGACTTTC. Protein sequence: CASSQIGLADNSGANVLTF.

The rearrangement joins TRBV7-9 to TRBJ1-3; perhaps TRBD1 as D (5 bases). The CDR3 runs to 17 residues. Per germline, CDR1 SEHNR and CDR2 FQNEAQ (reference sequence). V lost 0 bases, J lost 0 bases, and 12 bases lay in between. As DNA, the CDR3 is TGTGCCAGCAGCTTAGCATTCAGGGCCACCTCTGGAAACACCATATATTTT. Translation gives CASSLAFRATSGNTIYF.

This sequence joins TRBV24-1 and TRBJ2-2; 11 bases match TRBD2. With V trimmed by 2 bases and J by 6 bases, 7 bases remained unmatched. The germline V gene encodes CDR1 KGHDR and CDR2 SFDVKD. The CDR3 is made up of 17 amino acids. The CDR3 nucleotides read TGTGCCACCAGTGATTCTCCTGGGACTAGCGGTGCCGGGGAGCTGTTTTTT. It encodes CATSDSPGTSGAGELFF.

CDR3 coding DNA: TGTGCCAGCAGCATGGGACTAGTGGGCTACAATGAGCAGTTCTTC. Encoded protein: CASSMGLVGYNEQFF. The chain recombines TRBV5-8 with TRBJ2-1; TRBD2 agrees at 8 bases. CDR3 length: 15 residues. Germline trimming cut 4 bases from V and 3 bases from J; bases unmatched to any gene: 6. Germline V gene lookup returns CDR1 SGHTS and CDR2 YDEGEE.

The chain combines TRBV30 with TRBJ2-2; a weak D match, TRBD2 (6 bases). Germline CDR1 reads GTSNPN; CDR2 reads SVGIG (reference sequence). The CDR3 contains 14 residues. V lost 5 bases and J lost 8, with 18 bases in between. This chain's CDR3 is CAWGPGTLAGELFF. In DNA, the CDR3 is TGTGCCTGGGGACCCGGGACTCTAGCAGGGGAGCTGTTTTTT.

The chain is built from TRBV7-9 and TRBJ1-2, with D unresolved. In germline, CDR1 is SEHNR, CDR2 FQNEAQ (reference sequence). The ends were cut back, 2 bases at V and 2 bases at J, with 9 bases in the middle. This CDR3 has 14 amino acids. The CDR3 loop is CASSLRQSNYGYTF. The CDR3, as DNA: TGTGCCAGCAGCTTAAGACAAAGCAACTATGGCTACACCTTC. The complete variable domain, with remaining parts taken from reference TRBV7-9 and TRBJ1-2, reads DTGVSQNPRHKITKRGQNVTFRCDPISEHNRLYWYRQTLGQGPEFLTYFQNEAQLEKSRLLSDRFSAERPKGSFSTLEIQRTEQGDSAMYLCASSLRQSNYGYTFGSGTRLTVV.

This chain uses TRBV27 with TRBJ2-7, with D maybe TRBD2 (5 bases). CDR1 is MNHEY, CDR2 SMNVEV, per germline (reference sequence). The CDR3 is 13 amino acids. V was cut by 0 bases and J by 4 bases, with 7 bases left in between. CDR3 nucleotides: TGTGCCAGCAGTTTATCGACGGGATACGAGCAGTACTTC. Protein sequence: CASSLSTGYEQYF.

This clone was seen a handful of times. The V and J genes are TRBV6-2 or TRBV6-3 and TRBJ2-3, with TRBD1 matching 10 bases. CDR3 length: 16 residues. The V and J ends lost 3 bases and 4 bases, in that order; junction bases with no gene match: 7. Germline V gene lookup returns CDR1 MNHEY and CDR2 SVGEGT. CDR3 sequence: CASSYAGTGVSDTQYF. The CDR3 DNA follows: TGTGCCAGCAGTTATGCTGGGACAGGGGTCTCAGATACGCAGTATTTT.

This clone showed up just a few times. The chain couples TRBV20-1 to TRBJ1-5, with unresolved D. Germline-derived CDR1 and CDR2 are DFQATT and SNEGSKA (reference sequence). This CDR3 comprises 9 residues. Trimming took 7 bases from V and 8 from J, leaving 6 bases between them. The CDR3 here is CSETKPQHF. The CDR3 DNA reads TGCAGTGAGACTAAGCCCCAGCATTTT.

The chain carries TRBV15 and TRBJ2-1, with D hard to call. Deletions cut 0 bases from V and 9 bases from J, with 9 bases between. The CDR3 length is 13 residues. Germline lookup yields CDR1 LNHNV and CDR2 YYDKDF (reference sequence). The CDR3, as DNA: TGTGCCACCAGCAGAGATCGAGCGACTGAGCAGTTCTTC. It is translated as CATSRDRATEQFF.

The rearrangement joins TRBV30 to TRBJ2-6; 7 nucleotides agree with TRBD2. Unmatched junction bases numbered 12, after V lost 0 bases and J lost 4 bases. CDR3 length equals 18 residues. The germline CDR1 and CDR2 sequences are GTSNPN and SVGIG (reference sequence). CDR3 bases: TGTGCCTGGAGTGTACAAGGTCGGGGGGTTTCGGGGGCCAACGTCCTGACTTTC. Protein sequence: CAWSVQGRGVSGANVLTF.

The chain links TRBV30 to TRBJ1-2, with D perhaps matching TRBD1 (5 bases). The length of the CDR3 is 13 residues. The germline V gene has CDR1 GTSNPN and CDR2 SVGIG (reference sequence). Between the trimmed V and J ends, which lost 2 bases and 8 bases, there was a span of 15 bases. CDR3 in DNA: TGTGCCTGGAGTTCCCAGGGACTTCGGGGCTACACCTTC. It is translated as CAWSSQGLRGYTF. Filled out from reference TRBV30 and TRBJ1-2, the complete variable domain reads SQTIHQWPATLVQPVGSPLSLECTVEGTSNPNLYWYRQAAGRGLQLLFYSVGIGQISSEVPQNLSASRPQDRQFILSSKKLLLSDSGFYLCAWSSQGLRGYTFGSGTRLTVV.

This chain connects TRBV3-1 (or the pseudogene TRBV3-2) to TRBJ2-3; no clear D. V shed 3 bases and J shed 5 bases, with 6 bases lying between them. This CDR3 comprises 12 residues. The germline CDR1 and CDR2 sequences are LGHDT and YNNKEL (reference sequence). The CDR3 loop is CASSQWRDTQYF. CDR3 nucleotide sequence: TGTGCCAGCAGCCAGTGGAGAGATACGCAGTATTTT.

V usage is TRBV15 and J usage is TRBJ2-5, with D possibly being TRBD1 (6 bases). The germline V gene has CDR1 LNHNV and CDR2 YYDKDF (reference sequence). The length of the CDR3 is 16 residues. With 0 bases removed from V and 3 bases from J, the gap between germline ends came to 14 bases. CDR3 in amino acids: CATSRDLDRVKETQYF. In DNA, the CDR3 is TGTGCCACCAGCAGAGATCTGGACAGAGTAAAAGAGACCCAGTACTTC.